This is a list of T cell receptor beta chains from one sample in a study of shared clonotypes between healthy human individuals. Assay used: immunoSEQ multiplex PCR; TCRdb lists only in-frame clones, some missing. The sample has some 2,500,000 clones; more than 85% are singletons. The material sequenced was naive CD4+ T cells from PBMCs. The source of these receptors is a man aged 18-30 years in good health. Some clones in this sample may be carry-over from other donors' samples. Each CDR3 is given with its conserved first and last residue. The D gene is left open where the match is weak. Not every row has a clone size; where given, it reads once, few, many or a size class.

clone size,D gene,CDR3 length,V gene,J gene,CDR3 protein,CDR3 DNA
.,.,16,TRBV28,TRBJ1-2,CASSLRTGGEVYGYTF,TGTGCCAGCAGTTTGAGGACTGGGGGGGAGGTGTATGGCTACACCTTC
.,TRBD1,20,TRBV5-8,TRBJ2-3,CASSLGMGQVISGLTDTQYF,TGTGCCAGCAGCTTGGGGATGGGACAGGTTATTAGCGGCCTCACAGATACGCAGTATTTT
.,.,15,TRBV2,TRBJ2-2,CASSVRVANTGELFF,TGTGCCAGCAGTGTGCGAGTCGCGAACACCGGGGAGCTGTTTTTT
.,TRBD1,14,TRBV5-8,TRBJ1-3,CASSFRTGYNTIYF,TGTGCCAGCAGCTTCAGGACAGGATACAACACCATATATTTT
.,.,13,TRBV6-4,TRBJ1-1,CASSMMARTEAFF,TGTGCCAGCAGCATGATGGCGCGGACTGAAGCTTTCTTT
once,.,14,TRBV11-2,TRBJ1-2,CASSLYEGADGYTF,TGTGCCAGCAGCTTATATGAGGGCGCCGATGGCTACACCTTC
.,.,14,TRBV6-6,TRBJ1-4,CASTRQTFNEKLFF,TGTGCCAGCACCCGACAGACGTTTAATGAAAAACTGTTTTTT
.,.,13,TRBV19,TRBJ1-3,CASRPFSGNTIYF,TGTGCCAGTCGACCTTTCTCTGGAAACACCATATATTTT
once,TRBD1,13,TRBV15,TRBJ2-7,CATSKTGVREQYF,TGTGCCACCAGCAAGACAGGGGTCCGCGAGCAGTACTTC
.,.,14,TRBV5-1,TRBJ2-7,CASSLASSAYEQYF,TGCGCCAGCAGCTTGGCTTCATCAGCCTACGAGCAGTACTTC
.,TRBD2,17,TRBV9,TRBJ2-1,CASSVGTSGAGYNEQFF,TGTGCCAGCAGCGTAGGAACTAGCGGGGCCGGGTACAATGAGCAGTTCTTC
.,.,13,TRBV18,TRBJ1-4,CASSPQGNEKLFF,TGTGCCAGCTCACCGCAGGGTAATGAAAAACTGTTTTTT
.,.,16,TRBV5-1,TRBJ2-7,CASSLGPQGGSYEQYF,TGCGCCAGCAGCTTGGGCCCCCAAGGGGGGTCCTACGAGCAGTACTTC
.,.,15,TRBV5-1,TRBJ2-3,CASSLGTTLTDTQYF,TGCGCCAGCAGCTTGGGGACTACCCTCACAGATACGCAGTATTTT
.,.,13,TRBV30,TRBJ2-3,CAWSRETTDTQYF,TGTGCCTGGAGTCGAGAGACCACAGATACGCAGTATTTT
.,.,17,TRBV7-3,TRBJ2-1,CASSLSRGLGGHNEQFF,TGTGCCAGCAGCTTAAGTCGCGGACTAGGGGGACACAATGAGCAGTTCTTC
.,TRBD2,15,TRBV11-2,TRBJ2-7,CASSFRLAGAYEQYF,TGTGCCAGCAGCTTTCGACTAGCGGGAGCGTACGAGCAGTACTTC
.,TRBD2,16,TRBV12-5,TRBJ2-3,CASGLARTSGTDTQYF,TGTGCTAGTGGTCTGGCGAGGACTAGCGGCACAGATACGCAGTATTTT
.,TRBD1,15,TRBV18,TRBJ2-1,CASSPLLQGGNEQFF,TGTGCCAGCTCACCACTTCTACAGGGGGGCAATGAGCAGTTCTTC
.,.,14,TRBV29-1,TRBJ2-5,CSVEPRLQVETQYF,TGCAGCGTTGAACCAAGATTACAAGTGGAGACCCAGTACTTC